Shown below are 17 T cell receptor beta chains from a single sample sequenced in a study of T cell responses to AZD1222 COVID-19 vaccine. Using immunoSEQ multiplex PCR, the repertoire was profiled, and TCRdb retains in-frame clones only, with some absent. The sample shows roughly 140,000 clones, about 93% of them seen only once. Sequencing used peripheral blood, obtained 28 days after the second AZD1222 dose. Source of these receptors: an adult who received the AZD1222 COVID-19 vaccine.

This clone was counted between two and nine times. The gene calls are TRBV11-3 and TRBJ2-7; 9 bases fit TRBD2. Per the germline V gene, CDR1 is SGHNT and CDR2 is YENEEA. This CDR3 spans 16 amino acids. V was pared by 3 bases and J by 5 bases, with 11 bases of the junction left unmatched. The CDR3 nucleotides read TGTGCCAGCAGCTTGGGTGTTAGCGGGAGCAGCGACGAGCAGTACTTC. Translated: CASSLGVSGSSDEQYF.

CDR3 sequence reads: CASSDRDNNEQFF. Written as DNA, the CDR3 is TGTGCCAGCAGTGACCGGGACAACAATGAGCAGTTCTTC. This chain joins TRBV6-4 and TRBJ2-1; possibly TRBD1 for D (6 bases). Trimming removed 2 bases at V and 5 bases at J, with 7 bases between. The CDR3 extends over 13 amino acids. Germline loops: CDR1 MRHNA, CDR2 SNTAGT.

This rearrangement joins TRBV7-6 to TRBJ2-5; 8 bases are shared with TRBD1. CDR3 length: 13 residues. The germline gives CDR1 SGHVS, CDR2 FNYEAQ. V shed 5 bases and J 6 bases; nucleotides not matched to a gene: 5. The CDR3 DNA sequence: TGTGCCAGCAGCCTTGGACAGGGAAAGACCCAGTACTTC. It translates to CASSLGQGKTQYF.

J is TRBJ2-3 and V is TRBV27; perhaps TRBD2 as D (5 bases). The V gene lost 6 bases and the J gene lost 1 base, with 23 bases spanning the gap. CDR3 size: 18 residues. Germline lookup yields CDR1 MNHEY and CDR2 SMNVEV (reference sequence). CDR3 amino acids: CASSRGFNGSGGTDTQYF. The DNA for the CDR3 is TGTGCCAGCAGCCGTGGTTTTAACGGGTCCGGGGGCACAGATACGCAGTATTTT.

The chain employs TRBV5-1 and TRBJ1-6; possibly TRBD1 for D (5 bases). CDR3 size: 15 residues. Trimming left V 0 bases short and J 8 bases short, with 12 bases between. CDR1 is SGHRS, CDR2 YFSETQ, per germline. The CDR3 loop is CASSLDGTKDSPLHF. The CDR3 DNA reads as TGCGCCAGCAGCTTGGATGGGACTAAAGATTCACCCCTCCACTTT.

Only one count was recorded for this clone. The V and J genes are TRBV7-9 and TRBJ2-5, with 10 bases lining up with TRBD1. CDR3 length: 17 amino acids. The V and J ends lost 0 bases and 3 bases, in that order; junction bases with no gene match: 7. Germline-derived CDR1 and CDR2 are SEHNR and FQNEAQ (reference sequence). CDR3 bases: TGTGCCAGCAGCTTAGCGGGACAGGGGTACTCAAAAGAGACCCAGTACTTC. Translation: CASSLAGQGYSKETQYF.

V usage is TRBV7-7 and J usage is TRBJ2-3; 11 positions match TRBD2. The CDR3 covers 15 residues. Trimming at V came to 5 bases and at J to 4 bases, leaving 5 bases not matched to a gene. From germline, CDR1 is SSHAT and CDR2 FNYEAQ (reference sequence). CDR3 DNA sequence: TGTGCCAGCAGCCTAGGACTAGCGGGTCCAGATACGCAGTATTTT. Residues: CASSLGLAGPDTQYF.

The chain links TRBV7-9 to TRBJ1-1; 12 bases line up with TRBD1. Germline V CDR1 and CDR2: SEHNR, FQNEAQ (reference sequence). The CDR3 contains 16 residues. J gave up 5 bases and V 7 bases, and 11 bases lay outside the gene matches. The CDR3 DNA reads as TGTGCCAGCACCGCCGGGACAGGGGGCTTTAGGACTGAAGCTTTCTTT. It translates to CASTAGTGGFRTEAFF.

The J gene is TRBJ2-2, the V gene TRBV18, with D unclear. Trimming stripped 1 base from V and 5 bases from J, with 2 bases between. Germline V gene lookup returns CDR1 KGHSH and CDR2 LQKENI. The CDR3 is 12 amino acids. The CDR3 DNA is TGTGCCAGCTCACCACAAACCGGGGAGCTGTTTTTT. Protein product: CASSPQTGELFF.

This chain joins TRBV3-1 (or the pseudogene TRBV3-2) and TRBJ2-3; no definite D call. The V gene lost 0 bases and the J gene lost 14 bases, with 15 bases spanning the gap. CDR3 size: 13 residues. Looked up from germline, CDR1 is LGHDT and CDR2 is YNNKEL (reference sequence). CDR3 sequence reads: CASSQDNQDRRYF. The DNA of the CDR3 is TGTGCCAGCAGCCAAGATAATCAGGACCGCCGGTATTTT.

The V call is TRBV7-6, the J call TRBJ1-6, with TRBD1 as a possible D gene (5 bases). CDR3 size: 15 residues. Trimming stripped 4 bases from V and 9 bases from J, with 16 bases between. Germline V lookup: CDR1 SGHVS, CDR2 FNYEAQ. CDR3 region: CASSSRDARGSPLHF. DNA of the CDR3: TGTGCCAGCAGCTCAAGGGACGCCCGGGGTTCACCCCTCCACTTT.

The CDR3 reads CASSLPREHEQFF. The CDR3 region has the DNA TGCGCCAGCAGCCTACCAAGGGAGCATGAGCAGTTCTTC. The J gene is TRBJ2-1, the V gene TRBV4-1; maybe TRBD2 (5 bases). The CDR3 is made up of 13 amino acids. Germline V gene data show CDR1 as MGHRA and CDR2 as YSYEKL. V gave up 4 bases and J gave up 8 bases, with 12 bases separating them.

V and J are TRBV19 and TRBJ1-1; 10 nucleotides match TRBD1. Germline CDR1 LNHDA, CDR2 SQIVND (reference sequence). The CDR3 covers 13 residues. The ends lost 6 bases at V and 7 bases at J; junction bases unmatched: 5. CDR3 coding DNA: TGTGCCAGTAGGGGACAGGGGTCAGGTGAAGCTTTCTTT. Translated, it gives CASRGQGSGEAFF.

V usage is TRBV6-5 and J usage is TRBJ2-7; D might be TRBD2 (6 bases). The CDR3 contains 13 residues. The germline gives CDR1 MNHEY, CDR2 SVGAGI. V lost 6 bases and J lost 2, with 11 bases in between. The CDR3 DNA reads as TGTGCCAGCAGGATAGCGGACGCCTACGAGCAGTACTTC. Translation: CASRIADAYEQYF.

CDR3 residues: CASSPGTGWETQYF. CDR3 coding DNA: TGCGCCAGCAGCCCCGGGACAGGGTGGGAGACCCAGTACTTC. The chain carries TRBV5-1 and TRBJ2-5; TRBD1 matches at 9 bases. This CDR3 region has 14 residues. From germline, CDR1 is SGHRS and CDR2 YFSETQ. V shed 4 bases, J shed 5 bases, and the junction held 6 bases outside the gene matches.

CDR3 region: CASSLPTNTEAFF. The CDR3 DNA reads as TGTGCCAGCAGCTTACCCACCAACACTGAAGCTTTCTTT. The chain is built from TRBV5-5 and TRBJ1-1; D not resolved. The germline V and J ends were trimmed by 2 bases and 2 bases, with 7 bases remaining between them. This CDR3 comprises 13 residues. Germline V gene data show CDR1 as SGHKS and CDR2 as YYEKEE (reference sequence).

CDR3 loop: CASSASIYNEQFF. The CDR3 DNA reads TGTGCCAGCAGTGCAAGTATTTACAATGAGCAGTTCTTC. This rearrangement joins TRBV6-4 to TRBJ2-1; D not certain. Germline CDR1 reads MRHNA; CDR2 reads SNTAGT. The CDR3 is 13 residues long. V gave up 4 bases and J gave up 4 bases, with 8 bases separating them.